These T cell receptor beta chains were read from a single sample in a study of PD-L1 blockade in urothelial cancer. Assay used: immunoSEQ multiplex PCR; TCRdb lists only in-frame clones, some missing. The repertoire includes about 25,000 clones, approximately 81% of them detected once, and 1.6% sits in the top ten. This specimen was PBMCs, taken around atezolizumab (anti-PD-L1) treatment. These TCRs come from a man aged 65-85 years with urothelial cancer. The CDR3 runs from the conserved cysteine through the conserved F or W. The D gene is left open where the match is weak. Where a row states a size, it is once, few, many or the class of an expanded clone; other rows omit it.

once	TRBD1	TRBV6-5	TRBJ1-1	CASSYSQGAAEAFF	TGTGCCAGCAGTTACTCGCAGGGGGCCGCTGAAGCTTTCTTT
NA	TRBD1	TRBV5-1	TRBJ2-7	CASSLGTGVVDEQYF	TGCGCCAGCAGCTTGGGGACAGGGGTGGTCGACGAGCAGTACTTC
NA	NA	TRBV19	TRBJ2-2	CASSIGAGNTGELFF	TGTGCCAGTAGTATAGGGGCGGGAAACACCGGGGAGCTGTTTTTT
NA	NA	TRBV9	TRBJ2-6	CASSRWDTDYSGANVLTF	TGTGCCAGCAGCAGATGGGACACGGATTACTCTGGGGCCAACGTCCTGACTTTC
NA	NA	TRBV7-9	TRBJ2-7	CASSLAGPLEQYF	TGTGCCAGCAGCTTGGCGGGACCGCTCGAGCAGTACTTC
NA	NA	TRBV19	TRBJ2-1	CASRGSSYNEQFF	TGTGCCAGTAGGGGGAGCTCCTACAATGAGCAGTTCTTC
NA	TRBD1	TRBV7-9	TRBJ2-1	CASSLRFGQGDNEQFF	TGTGCCAGCAGCTTAAGGTTCGGTCAGGGGGACAATGAGCAGTTCTTC
NA	NA	TRBV13	TRBJ1-2	CASSLHRVGYGYTF	TGTGCCAGCAGCTTACACAGGGTTGGCTATGGCTACACCTTC
NA	TRBD1	TRBV29-1	TRBJ1-5	CSVGTGGNIQPQHF	TGCAGCGTGGGGACAGGGGGTAATATCCAGCCCCAGCATTTT
NA	NA	TRBV2	TRBJ2-7	CASRYSYEQYF	TGTGCCAGCAGATACTCCTACGAGCAGTACTTC
NA	TRBD2	TRBV7-8	TRBJ2-3	CASSSPSGLFGEDTQYF	TGTGCCAGCAGCTCCCCTAGCGGGCTGTTCGGTGAGGATACGCAGTATTTT
NA	NA	TRBV27	TRBJ2-1	CASSLERTLSSYNEQFF	TGTGCCAGCAGTTTAGAACGGACTCTGAGCTCCTACAATGAGCAGTTCTTC
NA	TRBD1	TRBV19	TRBJ2-2	CASSRDRVKGGELFF	TGTGCCAGTAGCCGGGACAGGGTCAAGGGCGGGGAGCTGTTTTTT
NA	TRBD2	TRBV13	TRBJ2-7	CASSPEGLAGAEISYEQYF	TGTGCCAGCAGCCCCGAAGGACTAGCGGGAGCCGAGATCTCCTACGAGCAGTACTTC
NA	TRBD2	TRBV13	TRBJ2-3	CASSPYGGRGTDTQYF	TGTGCCAGCAGCCCCTACGGCGGGAGAGGCACAGATACGCAGTATTTT
NA	TRBD2	TRBV7-2	TRBJ2-1	CASSSSNWGGEQFF	TGTGCCAGCAGCTCCTCCAACTGGGGGGGTGAGCAGTTCTTC
NA	TRBD1	TRBV30	TRBJ1-1	CAWAADRGWTEAFF	TGTGCCTGGGCCGCTGACAGGGGCTGGACTGAAGCTTTCTTT
once	TRBD2	TRBV4-1	TRBJ2-1	CASSRGGLVNYYNEQFF	TGCGCCAGCAGCCGGGGAGGACTAGTGAATTACTACAATGAGCAGTTCTTC
NA	NA	TRBV2	TRBJ1-2	CASSGIAVTGGGYTF	TGTGCCAGCAGTGGTATCGCGGTAACGGGAGGTGGCTACACCTTC
NA	TRBD2	TRBV7-2	TRBJ2-5	CASSFLAGEETQYF	TGTGCCAGCAGCTTCCTAGCGGGAGAAGAGACCCAGTACTTC
few	TRBD2	TRBV14	TRBJ2-1	CASSQGLAGENNEQFF	TGTGCCAGCAGCCAAGGACTAGCGGGAGAAAACAATGAGCAGTTCTTC
NA	TRBD1	TRBV29-1	TRBJ2-5	CSASDRIGMFQETQYF	TGCAGCGCCTCGGACAGGATCGGCATGTTTCAAGAGACCCAGTACTTC
NA	TRBD2	TRBV10-3	TRBJ2-1	CAISGDGGSGRGHNEQFF	TGTGCCATCAGTGGGGACGGGGGTAGCGGGAGGGGCCACAATGAGCAGTTCTTC
NA	NA	TRBV28	TRBJ2-7	CASSLAGTADEQYF	TGTGCCAGCAGTTTAGCCGGGACTGCCGATGAGCAGTACTTC
NA	NA	TRBV5-1	TRBJ2-1	CASSLATSSYNEQFF	TGCGCCAGCAGCTTGGCCACTAGCTCCTACAATGAGCAGTTCTTC
NA	TRBD1	TRBV7-8	TRBJ2-1	CASSFTGVEQFF	TGTGCCAGCAGCTTCACAGGGGTTGAGCAGTTCTTC
NA	NA	TRBV2	TRBJ2-7	CASSERRGYEQYF	TGTGCCAGCAGTGAGCGACGGGGATACGAGCAGTACTTC
NA	NA	TRBV6-5	TRBJ1-1	CASSTRGVTEAFF	TGTGCCAGCAGTACACGGGGAGTCACTGAAGCTTTCTTT
NA	NA	TRBV11-2	TRBJ2-3	CASRGGWTDTQYF	TGTGCCAGCAGGGGAGGTTGGACAGATACGCAGTATTTT
NA	NA	TRBV4-1	TRBJ1-1	CASSQATVMNTEAFF	TGCGCCAGCAGCCAAGCCACGGTCATGAACACTGAAGCTTTCTTT
NA	TRBD1	TRBV6-5	TRBJ1-5	CASSPGGAGQPQHF	TGTGCCAGCAGTCCAGGGGGCGCGGGGCAGCCCCAGCATTTT
NA	TRBD2	TRBV5-1	TRBJ2-1	CASSLTSGSGANEQFF	TGCGCCAGCAGCCTGACTAGCGGGTCAGGGGCCAATGAGCAGTTCTTC
NA	TRBD1	TRBV28	TRBJ1-5	CASTHQGADNQPQHF	TGTGCCAGCACCCATCAGGGGGCGGACAATCAGCCCCAGCATTTT
NA	TRBD1	TRBV5-1	TRBJ1-1	CASEGTGANTEAFF	TGCGCCAGCGAGGGGACAGGGGCGAACACTGAAGCTTTCTTT
NA	NA	TRBV7-2	TRBJ1-1	CASSLVTDDTEAFF	TGTGCCAGCAGCTTAGTAACAGACGACACTGAAGCTTTCTTT
NA	NA	TRBV7-2	TRBJ2-1	CASSTRDFRSYPNEQFF	TGTGCCAGCAGCACCCGGGACTTCAGGTCCTACCCCAATGAGCAGTTCTTC
NA	NA	TRBV5-4	TRBJ2-3	CASSLEQDTTDTQYF	TGTGCCAGCAGCTTGGAACAGGATACCACAGATACGCAGTATTTT
NA	TRBD1	TRBV11-3	TRBJ2-7	CASSQDGTGDYEQYF	TGTGCCAGCAGCCAAGACGGGACAGGGGACTACGAGCAGTACTTC
NA	NA	TRBV7-2	TRBJ2-2	CASSLGQVRELFF	TGTGCCAGCAGCTTAGGGCAAGTTCGGGAGCTGTTTTTT
NA	TRBD2	TRBV5-1	TRBJ2-3	CASSMPGLGGPDTQYF	TGCGCCAGCAGCATGCCGGGACTAGGGGGACCAGATACGCAGTATTTT
NA	TRBD1	TRBV9	TRBJ2-3	CASSVRDRGRFADTQYF	TGTGCCAGCAGCGTCCGGGACAGGGGGCGTTTCGCAGATACGCAGTATTTT
NA	TRBD2	TRBV19	TRBJ2-7	CASRQRGPSSGLSYEQYF	TGTGCCAGTAGGCAGCGGGGGCCGAGTAGCGGGCTCTCCTACGAGCAGTACTTC
NA	NA	TRBV10-3	TRBJ2-6	CAIWGQGVSGANVLTF	TGTGCCATCTGGGGGCAGGGCGTCTCTGGGGCCAACGTCCTGACTTTC
once	TRBD1	TRBV4-2	TRBJ1-1	CASSQGPGQGANTEAFF	TGTGCCAGCAGCCAAGGACCCGGACAGGGGGCGAACACTGAAGCTTTCTTT
NA	NA	TRBV18	TRBJ2-4	CASSPLASLAKNIQYF	TGTGCCAGCTCACCGCTAGCGTCCTTAGCCAAAAACATTCAGTACTTC
few	TRBD2	TRBV27	TRBJ2-7	CAIRAGGESEQYF	TGTGCCATCAGAGCGGGAGGGGAGAGCGAGCAGTACTTC
NA	TRBD1	TRBV7-9	TRBJ1-1	CASSLDRGTEAFF	TGTGCCAGCAGCTTGGACAGGGGCACTGAAGCTTTCTTT
NA	TRBD2	TRBV7-9	TRBJ2-1	CASSSSGKHNEQFF	TGTGCCAGCAGCTCTAGCGGGAAACACAATGAGCAGTTCTTC
NA	NA	TRBV4-3	TRBJ2-1	CASSQDRDQGWYNEQFF	TGCGCCAGCAGCCAAGATCGGGATCAGGGGTGGTACAATGAGCAGTTCTTC
NA	TRBD2	TRBV28	TRBJ2-1	CASGEGEQFF	TGTGCCAGCGGGGAGGGTGAGCAGTTCTTC
NA	TRBD1	TRBV30	TRBJ1-4	CAWSVLDRDDPTNEKLFF	TGTGCCTGGAGTGTACTAGACAGGGACGATCCAACTAATGAAAAACTGTTTTTT
NA	TRBD1	TRBV4-2	TRBJ1-2	CASSGDRLGYGYTF	TGTGCCAGCAGCGGGGACAGGTTGGGGTATGGCTACACCTTC
NA	NA	TRBV5-4	TRBJ1-4	CASSLESGPNEKLFF	TGTGCCAGCAGCTTGGAATCAGGGCCGAATGAAAAACTGTTTTTT
NA	TRBD1	TRBV4-3	TRBJ1-1	CASRGDRGTEAFF	TGCGCCAGCAGGGGGGACAGGGGCACTGAAGCTTTCTTT
NA	TRBD1	TRBV5-8	TRBJ1-2	CASSSPRTGGSYGYTF	TGTGCCAGCAGCTCACCCCGGACAGGGGGGTCATATGGCTACACCTTC
NA	NA	TRBV11-1	TRBJ1-1	CASSSQTGRYTEAFF	TGTGCCAGCAGCTCCCAGACGGGGAGATACACTGAAGCTTTCTTT
once	NA	TRBV11-2	TRBJ2-2	CASSLTGSTGELFF	TGTGCCAGCAGCTTAACAGGATCCACCGGGGAGCTGTTTTTT
NA	NA	TRBV7-2	TRBJ1-1	CASSLGGRVEAFF	TGTGCCAGCAGCTTAGGAGGTCGGGTAGAAGCTTTCTTT